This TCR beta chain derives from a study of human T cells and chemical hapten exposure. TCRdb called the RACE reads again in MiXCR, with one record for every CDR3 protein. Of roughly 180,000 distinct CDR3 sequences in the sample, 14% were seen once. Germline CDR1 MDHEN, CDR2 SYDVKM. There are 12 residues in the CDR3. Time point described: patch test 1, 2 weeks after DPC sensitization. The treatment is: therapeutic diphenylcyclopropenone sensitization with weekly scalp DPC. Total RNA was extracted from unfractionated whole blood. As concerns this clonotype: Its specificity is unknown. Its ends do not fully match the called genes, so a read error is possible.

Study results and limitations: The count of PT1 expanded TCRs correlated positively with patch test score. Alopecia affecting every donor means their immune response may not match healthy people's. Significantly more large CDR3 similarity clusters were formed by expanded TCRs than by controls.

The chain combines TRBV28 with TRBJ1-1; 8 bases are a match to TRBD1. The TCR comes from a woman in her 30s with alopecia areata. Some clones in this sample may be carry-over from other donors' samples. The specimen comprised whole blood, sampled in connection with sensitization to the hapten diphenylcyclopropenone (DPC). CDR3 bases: TGTGCCAGCAGTGCCGCGAAGCAGGGGGCCCTGTTT. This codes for CASSAAKQGALF.